This T cell receptor (beta chain) is drawn from a study of CD8+ T cells in alopecia areata. Study observations and caveats: An increase in clonality over normal scalp was evident in lesional scalp, especially alopecia totalis/universalis.

Sequencing relied on a cDNA template that was reverse transcribed from extracted RNA. TCRdb keeps only in-frame clones here, not all; method: immunoSEQ multiplex PCR. The top ten clones hold 4.8% of a sample with 150,000 to 200,000 clones, 55% of them seen once. Remarks on this clone: The antigen is undetermined.

The TCR originated in a human donor in good health. The sequenced material came from CD4+ T cells sorted from blood.

The CDR3 DNA reads TGTGCCAGCTCTCAACTCCCGGGACATCCCATCGACATTCAGTACTTC. It yields the protein CASSQLPGHPIDIQYF. The chain links TRBV18 to TRBJ2-4; maybe TRBD1 (6 bases). The germline V gene has CDR1 KGHSH and CDR2 LQKENI. The CDR3 is made up of 16 amino acids. V was pared by 6 bases and J by 8 bases, with 23 bases between.